The rows below give T cell receptor beta chains drawn from one sample of a study of response to subunit inactivated influenza vaccine. One entry per CDR3 protein, called by TCRdb with MiXCR from the RT-PCR reads. Of 500,000 or so distinct CDR3 sequences detected, 11% appear once; the ten largest clones hold about an eighth. The source material was PBMCs from blood, sampled about 40 days after vaccination. The source of these receptors is a man between 50 and 59 years old who received an inactivated influenza vaccine. The conserved cysteine and the conserved F or W are not part of the CDR3 here.

j_gene: TRBJ2-5
v_gene: TRBV20-1
CDR3aa: SAIKPGLAGPNQETRY

j_gene: TRBJ2-3
v_gene: TRBV12-3/TRBV12-4
CDR3aa: ASRTTPQLDTQY

j_gene: TRBJ2-1
v_gene: TRBV29-1
CDR3aa: SVIGTGWTGAYNEQF

j_gene: TRBJ1-1
v_gene: TRBV9
CDR3aa: ASSVALTPPNTEAF

j_gene: TRBJ2-1
v_gene: TRBV5-1
CDR3aa: ASTTGRDRVSNEQF

j_gene: TRBJ2-5
v_gene: TRBV27
CDR3aa: ASSSFPPTVETQY

j_gene: TRBJ2-7
v_gene: TRBV7-9
CDR3aa: ASSYDPQYEQY

j_gene: TRBJ2-3
v_gene: TRBV24-1
CDR3aa: ATSDPGTALDTQY

j_gene: TRBJ2-7
v_gene: TRBV7-9
CDR3aa: ASSFGRGDRPYEQY

j_gene: TRBJ2-1
v_gene: TRBV7-8
CDR3aa: ASSRGLAADYNEQF

j_gene: TRBJ2-3
v_gene: TRBV10-3
CDR3aa: AISLAGGDTDTQY

j_gene: TRBJ2-2
v_gene: TRBV5-1
CDR3aa: ASSYSGRVFPTFTGELF

j_gene: TRBJ2-5
v_gene: TRBV6-2/TRBV6-3
CDR3aa: ASGWSGTQY

j_gene: TRBJ2-3
v_gene: TRBV11-2
CDR3aa: ASSLSPADTQY